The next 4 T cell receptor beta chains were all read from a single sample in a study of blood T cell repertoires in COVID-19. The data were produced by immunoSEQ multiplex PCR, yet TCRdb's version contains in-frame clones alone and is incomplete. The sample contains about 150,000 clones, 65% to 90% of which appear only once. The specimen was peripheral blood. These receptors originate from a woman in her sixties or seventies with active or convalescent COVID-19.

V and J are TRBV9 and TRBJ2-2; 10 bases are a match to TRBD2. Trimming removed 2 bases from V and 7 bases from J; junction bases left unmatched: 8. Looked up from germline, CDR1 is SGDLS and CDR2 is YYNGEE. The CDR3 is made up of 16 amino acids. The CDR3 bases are TGTGCCAGCAGCGTGGTGCTAGCGGGAGATGGCGGGGAGCTGTTTTTT. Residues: CASSVVLAGDGGELFF.

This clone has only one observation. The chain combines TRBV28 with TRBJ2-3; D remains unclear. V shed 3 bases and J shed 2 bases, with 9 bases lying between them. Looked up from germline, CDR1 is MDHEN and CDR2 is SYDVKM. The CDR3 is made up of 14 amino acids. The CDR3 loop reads CASSFNGNTDTQYF. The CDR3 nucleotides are TGTGCCAGCAGTTTTAACGGTAACACAGATACGCAGTATTTT.

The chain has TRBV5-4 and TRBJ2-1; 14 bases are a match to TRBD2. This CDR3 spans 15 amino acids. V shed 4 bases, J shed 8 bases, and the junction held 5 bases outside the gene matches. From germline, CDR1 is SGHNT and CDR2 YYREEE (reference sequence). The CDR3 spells CASSPGTSGGHEQFF. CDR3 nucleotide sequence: TGTGCCAGCAGCCCAGGGACTAGCGGGGGCCATGAGCAGTTCTTC.

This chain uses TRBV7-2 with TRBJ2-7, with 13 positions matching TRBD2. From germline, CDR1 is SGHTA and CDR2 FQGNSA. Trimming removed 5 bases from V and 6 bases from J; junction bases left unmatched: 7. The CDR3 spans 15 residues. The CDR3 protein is CASSTSGRAYGEQYF. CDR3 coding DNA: TGTGCCAGCAGCACTAGCGGGAGGGCCTATGGCGAGCAGTACTTC.